What follows is one TCR beta chain and its context. TCRdb fed the reads into MiXCR, producing one record per CDR3 protein. Counted here are fewer than 550,000 distinct CDR3 sequences, roughly 30% occurring once; the ten biggest clones make up roughly 15%. Germline values: CDR1 LNHDA, CDR2 SQIVND (reference sequence). V lost 7 bases, J lost 5 bases, and 19 bases lay in between. CDR3 length: 15 residues. The data are from a study of T cell repertoires in cytomegalovirus infection. Whole-study context: An indication of both CMV infection and matching HLA type came from public TCR beta signatures.

The sample comprised PBMCs. The J gene is TRBJ2-3, the V gene TRBV19; D uncertain. This TCR came from a human donor in good health (CMV status not recorded). Some clones in this sample may be carry-over from other donors' samples. The CDR3 loop is CASNLRLGIQDTQYF. CDR3 DNA sequence: TGTGCCAGTAATCTTAGGCTGGGCATACAAGATACGCAGTATTTT.